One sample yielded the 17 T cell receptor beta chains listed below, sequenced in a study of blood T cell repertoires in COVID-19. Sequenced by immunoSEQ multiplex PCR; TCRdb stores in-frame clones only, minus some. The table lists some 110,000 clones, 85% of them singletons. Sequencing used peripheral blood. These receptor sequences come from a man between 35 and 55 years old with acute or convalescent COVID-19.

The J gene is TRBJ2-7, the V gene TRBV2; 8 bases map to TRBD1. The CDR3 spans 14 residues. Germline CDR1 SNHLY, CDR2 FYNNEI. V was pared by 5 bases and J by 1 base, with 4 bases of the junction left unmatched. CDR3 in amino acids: CASSWTGHSYEQYF. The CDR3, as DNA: TGTGCCAGCAGTTGGACAGGGCATTCCTACGAGCAGTACTTC. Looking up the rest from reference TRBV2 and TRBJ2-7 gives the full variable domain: EPEVTQTPSHQVTQMGQEVILRCVPISNHLYFYWYRQILGQKVEFLVSFYNNEISEKSEIFDDQFSVERPDGSNFTLKIRSTKLEDSAMYFCASSWTGHSYEQYFGPGTRLTVT.

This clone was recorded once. CDR3 DNA: TGTGCCAGCGGACATTCGGTTCTCACAGATACGCAGTATTTT. This encodes CASGHSVLTDTQYF. V usage is TRBV4-2 and J usage is TRBJ2-3; a possible D gene is TRBD1 (5 bases). The CDR3 covers 14 residues. Trimming pared 8 bases from V and 2 bases from J, leaving 14 bases between. In germline, CDR1 is LGHNA, CDR2 YNFKEQ.

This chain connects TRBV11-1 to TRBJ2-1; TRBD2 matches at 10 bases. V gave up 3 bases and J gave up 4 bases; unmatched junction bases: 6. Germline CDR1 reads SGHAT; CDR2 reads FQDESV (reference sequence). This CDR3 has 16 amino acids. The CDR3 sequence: CASSFRLAGDYNEQFF. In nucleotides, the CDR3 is TGTGCCAGCAGCTTCCGGCTAGCGGGGGATTACAATGAGCAGTTCTTC.

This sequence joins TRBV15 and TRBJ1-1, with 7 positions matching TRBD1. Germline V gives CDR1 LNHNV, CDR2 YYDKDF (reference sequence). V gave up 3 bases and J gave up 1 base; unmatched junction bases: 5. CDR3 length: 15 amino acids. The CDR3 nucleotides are TGTGCCACCAGCAGGGGACAGACGAAGAACACTGAAGCTTTCTTT. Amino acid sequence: CATSRGQTKNTEAFF.

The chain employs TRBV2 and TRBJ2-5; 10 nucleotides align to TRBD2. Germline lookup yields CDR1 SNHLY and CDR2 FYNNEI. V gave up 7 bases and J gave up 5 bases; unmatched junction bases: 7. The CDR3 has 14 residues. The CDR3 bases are TGTGCCAGCAAAAGCGGGAGGGCCCAGGAGACCCAGTACTTC. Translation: CASKSGRAQETQYF. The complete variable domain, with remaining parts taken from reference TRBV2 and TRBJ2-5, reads EPEVTQTPSHQVTQMGQEVILRCVPISNHLYFYWYRQILGQKVEFLVSFYNNEISEKSEIFDDQFSVERPDGSNFTLKIRSTKLEDSAMYFCASKSGRAQETQYFGPGTRLLVL.

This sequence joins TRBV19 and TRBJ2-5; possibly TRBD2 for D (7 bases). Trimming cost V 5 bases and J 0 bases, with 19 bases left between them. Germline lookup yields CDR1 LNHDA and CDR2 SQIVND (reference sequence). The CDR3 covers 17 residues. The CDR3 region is CASSSPRGGQYQETQYF. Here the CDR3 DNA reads TGTGCCAGTAGTTCGCCAAGGGGGGGCCAGTACCAAGAGACCCAGTACTTC. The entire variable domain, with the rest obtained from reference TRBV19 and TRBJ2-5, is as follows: DGGITQSPKYLFRKEGQNVTLSCEQNLNHDAMYWYRQDPGQGLRLIYYSQIVNDFQKGDIAEGYSVSREKKESFPLTVTSAQKNPTAFYLCASSSPRGGQYQETQYFGPGTRLLVL.

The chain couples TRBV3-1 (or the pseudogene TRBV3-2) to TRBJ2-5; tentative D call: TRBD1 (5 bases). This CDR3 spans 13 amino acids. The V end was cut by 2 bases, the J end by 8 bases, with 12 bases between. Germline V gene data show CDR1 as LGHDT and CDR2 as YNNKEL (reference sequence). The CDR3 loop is CASSQTGRGTQYF. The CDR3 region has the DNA TGTGCCAGCAGCCAAACAGGTCGTGGAACCCAGTACTTC.

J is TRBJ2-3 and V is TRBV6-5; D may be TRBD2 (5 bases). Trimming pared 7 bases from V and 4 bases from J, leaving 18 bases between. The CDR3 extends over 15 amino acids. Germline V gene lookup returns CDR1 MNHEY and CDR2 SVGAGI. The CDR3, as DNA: TGTGCCAGCAAGGAAGGAGGTCTTATCGCAGATACGCAGTATTTT. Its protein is CASKEGGLIADTQYF.

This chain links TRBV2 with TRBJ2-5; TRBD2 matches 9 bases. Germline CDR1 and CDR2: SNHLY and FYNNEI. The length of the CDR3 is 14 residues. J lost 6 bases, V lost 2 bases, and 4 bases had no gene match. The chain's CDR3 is CASSERTSDQTQYF. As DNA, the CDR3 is TGTGCCAGCAGTGAACGGACTAGCGATCAGACCCAGTACTTC.

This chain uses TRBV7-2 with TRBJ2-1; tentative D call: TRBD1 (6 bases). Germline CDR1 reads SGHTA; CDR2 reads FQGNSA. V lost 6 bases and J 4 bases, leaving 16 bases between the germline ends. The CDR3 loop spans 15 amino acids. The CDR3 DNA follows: TGTGCCAGCAGGATCCGGGACACAACTTACAATGAGCAGTTCTTC. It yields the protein CASRIRDTTYNEQFF.

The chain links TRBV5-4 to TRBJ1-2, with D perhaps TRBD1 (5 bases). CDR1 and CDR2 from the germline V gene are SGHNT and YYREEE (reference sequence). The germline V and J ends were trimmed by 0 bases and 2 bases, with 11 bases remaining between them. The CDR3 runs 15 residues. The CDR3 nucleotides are TGTGCCAGCAGCTTGGGGGGAGGGACCAACTATGGCTACACCTTC. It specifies CASSLGGGTNYGYTF.

DNA for the CDR3: TGTGCCAGCAGCTTAAGGCGGGGGGGCCTTCGGGTAGAGACCCAGTACTTC. This translates into CASSLRRGGLRVETQYF. The chain recombines TRBV13 with TRBJ2-5; 9 bases fit TRBD2. Germline lookup yields CDR1 PRHDT and CDR2 FYEKMQ (reference sequence). The CDR3 covers 17 residues. Trimming removed 2 bases from V and 4 bases from J; junction bases left unmatched: 11.

CDR3 loop: CATSDLKGPSGRSYEQFF. CDR3 nucleotide sequence: TGTGCCACCAGTGATTTGAAAGGTCCTAGCGGGAGAAGCTATGAGCAGTTCTTC. V gene TRBV24-1 combines with J gene TRBJ2-1, with TRBD2 matching 10 bases. The germline CDR1 and CDR2 sequences are KGHDR and SFDVKD. The CDR3 has 18 residues. V shed 0 bases, J shed 8 bases, and the junction held 12 bases outside the gene matches.

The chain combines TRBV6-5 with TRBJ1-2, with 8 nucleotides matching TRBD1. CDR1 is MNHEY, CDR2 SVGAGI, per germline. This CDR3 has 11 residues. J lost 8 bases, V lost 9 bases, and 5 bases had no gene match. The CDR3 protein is CASGQGWGYTF. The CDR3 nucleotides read TGTGCCAGTGGACAGGGTTGGGGCTACACCTTC.

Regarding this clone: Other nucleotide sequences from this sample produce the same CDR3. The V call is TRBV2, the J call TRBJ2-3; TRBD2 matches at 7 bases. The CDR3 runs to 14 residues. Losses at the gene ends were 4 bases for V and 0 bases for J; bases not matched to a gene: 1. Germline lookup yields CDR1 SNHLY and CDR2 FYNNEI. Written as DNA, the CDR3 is TGTGCCAGCAGTGTGGGGGGGAGCACAGATACGCAGTATTTT. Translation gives CASSVGGSTDTQYF.

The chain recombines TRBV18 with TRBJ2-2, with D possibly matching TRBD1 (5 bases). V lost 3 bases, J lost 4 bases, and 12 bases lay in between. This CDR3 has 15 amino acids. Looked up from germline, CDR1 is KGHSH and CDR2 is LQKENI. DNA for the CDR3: TGTGCCAGCTCACCTCTCGACAGTTTCACCGGGGAGCTGTTTTTT. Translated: CASSPLDSFTGELFF.

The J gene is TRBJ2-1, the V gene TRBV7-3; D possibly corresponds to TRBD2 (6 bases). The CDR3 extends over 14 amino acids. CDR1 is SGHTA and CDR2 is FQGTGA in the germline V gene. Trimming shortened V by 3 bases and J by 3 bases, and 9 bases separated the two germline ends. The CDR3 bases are TGTGCCAGCAGCTTTTTGACTAGCTACAATGAGCAGTTCTTC. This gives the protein CASSFLTSYNEQFF.